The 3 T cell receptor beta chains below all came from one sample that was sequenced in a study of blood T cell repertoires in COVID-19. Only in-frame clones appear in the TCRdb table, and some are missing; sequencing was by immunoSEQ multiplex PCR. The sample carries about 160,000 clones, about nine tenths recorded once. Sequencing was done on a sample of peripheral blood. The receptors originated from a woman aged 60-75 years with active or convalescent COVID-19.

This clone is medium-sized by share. This CDR3 is CSASFLAGRQTQYF. CDR3 DNA sequence: TGCAGTGCTAGTTTTCTAGCGGGGCGGCAGACCCAGTACTTC. The chain carries TRBV20-1 and TRBJ2-5; TRBD2 matches at 9 bases. Per germline, CDR1 DFQATT and CDR2 SNEGSKA (reference sequence). The CDR3 length is 14 residues. With 3 bases clipped from V and 6 bases from J, the junction kept 8 bases outside the gene matches.

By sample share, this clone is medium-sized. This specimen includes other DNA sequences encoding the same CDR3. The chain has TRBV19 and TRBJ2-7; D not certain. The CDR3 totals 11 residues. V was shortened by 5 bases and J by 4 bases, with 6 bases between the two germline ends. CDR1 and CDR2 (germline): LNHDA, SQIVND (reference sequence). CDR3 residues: CASSHRYEQYF. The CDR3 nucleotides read TGTGCCAGTAGTCATCGGTACGAGCAGTACTTC.

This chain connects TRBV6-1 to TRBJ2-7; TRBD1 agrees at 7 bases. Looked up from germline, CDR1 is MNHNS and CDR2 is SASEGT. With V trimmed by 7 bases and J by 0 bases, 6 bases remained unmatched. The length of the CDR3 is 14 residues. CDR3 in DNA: TGTGCCAGCACCAAGACAGGGCTCTCCTACGAGCAGTACTTC. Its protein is CASTKTGLSYEQYF.